Below are 30 T cell receptor beta chains sequenced from a single sample in a study of T-cell reconstitution after alpha-beta-depleted transplantation in children. The TCRbeta library incorporated unique molecular identifiers. TCRdb re-called the PCR reads with MiXCR, one entry per CDR3 protein. The sample records more than 85,000 distinct CDR3 sequences, 4.5% to 7.5% being singletons. This specimen was PBMCs, mostly from graft donor cells, taken 60 days after TCRalphabeta/CD19-depleted stem cell transplant. These receptors were collected from a female patient younger than 10 who had a stem cell transplant for Fanconi anemia, so the T cells may come from the graft donor.

This clonotype was seen ten or more times. The chain links TRBV28 to TRBJ2-7; D is undetermined. The CDR3 contains 13 residues. V gave up 2 bases and J gave up 2 bases, with 7 bases separating them. The germline gives CDR1 MDHEN, CDR2 SYDVKM. CDR3 sequence (DNA): TGTGCCAGCAGTTTACGGCAGACCTACGAGCAGTACTTC. Amino acids: CASSLRQTYEQYF.

There are many counts of this clonotype. The V gene is TRBV20-1, the J gene TRBJ1-2, with a tentative D call TRBD1 (5 bases). Trimming pared 0 bases from V and 3 bases from J, leaving 5 bases between. The length of the CDR3 is 12 residues. Germline-derived CDR1 and CDR2 are DFQATT and SNEGSKA (reference sequence). The CDR3 sequence: CSAREGDYGYTF. CDR3 nucleotides: TGCAGTGCTAGAGAGGGGGACTATGGCTACACCTTC.

This clonotype was seen at least ten times. The rearrangement uses TRBV20-1 and TRBJ2-5; tentatively, D is TRBD1 (5 bases). This CDR3 has 15 residues. V lost 0 bases and J 5 bases, leaving 16 bases between the germline ends. Germline V gives CDR1 DFQATT, CDR2 SNEGSKA (reference sequence). The CDR3 DNA sequence: TGCAGTGCTAGAGAAATGAGTAGACAGTATGAGACCCAGTACTTC. Residues: CSAREMSRQYETQYF.

This clonotype has more than one count but fewer than ten. The junction departs from germline at one end; a sequencing error may be responsible. This chain joins TRBV12-3 or TRBV12-4 and TRBJ2-1; 9 bases map to TRBD2. The CDR3 length is 15 residues. CDR3 sequence: CASSLSRGGYSEQFF. The CDR3, as DNA: TGTGCCAGCAGTTTGTCGCGGGGGGGGTACAGTGAGCAGTTCTTC.

This clonotype was seen many times. J is TRBJ2-3 and V is TRBV9; the match to TRBD2 covers 7 bases. Germline assignment: CDR1 SGDLS and CDR2 YYNGEE. Unmatched junction bases numbered 9, after V lost 0 bases and J lost 2 bases. The CDR3 is 17 residues long. CDR3 nucleotides: TGTGCCAGCAGCGTAGGGGCCCTAGCGGATCTCACAGATACGCAGTATTTT. This codes for CASSVGALADLTDTQYF.

This clonotype showed up many times. The V and J genes are TRBV5-1 and TRBJ2-3; 9 nucleotides match TRBD1. Per the germline V gene, CDR1 is SGHRS and CDR2 is YFSETQ. This CDR3 is built from 16 residues. The trim removed 5 bases at V and 2 bases at J, leaving 9 bases unmatched. CDR3 in amino acids: CASRPTGGANTDTQYF. The CDR3 DNA sequence: TGCGCCAGCAGACCAACAGGGGGCGCAAACACAGATACGCAGTATTTT.

This clonotype has at least ten counts. The chain uses TRBV18 and TRBJ2-5; 8 nucleotides line up with TRBD1. The CDR3 consists of 17 residues. The J segment lost 2 bases and the V segment lost 4 bases, leaving 12 bases of the junction unmatched. The germline V gene encodes CDR1 KGHSH and CDR2 LQKENI. CDR3 region: CASSHGQGRRLQETQYF. In DNA, the CDR3 is TGTGCCAGCTCACACGGACAGGGAAGGAGGTTGCAAGAGACCCAGTACTTC.

The chain employs TRBV7-3 and TRBJ1-6; D remains ambiguous. CDR1 and CDR2 from the germline V gene are SGHTA and FQGTGA. Trimming cost V 1 base and J 5 bases, with 6 bases left between them. The CDR3 extends over 14 amino acids. The CDR3 region is CASSLKEHNSPLHF. The CDR3 DNA follows: TGTGCCAGCAGCTTAAAGGAACATAATTCACCCCTCCACTTT.

In regard to this clonotype: A much bigger clone sits one base away, suggesting this may be a read error. The CDR3 carries no conserved terminal phenylalanine or tryptophan, so it likely arises from a read error. The chain couples TRBV6-2 or TRBV6-3 to TRBJ2-1; D not certain. V lost 5 bases and J lost 4, with 6 bases in between. Germline V gene lookup returns CDR1 MNHEY and CDR2 SVGEGT. The CDR3 extends over 12 amino acids. CDR3 DNA: TGTGCCAGCAGTAAGAATTACAATGAGCAGTTCTGC. Its protein product is CASSKNYNEQFC.

The rearrangement joins TRBV30 to TRBJ2-2; 10 nucleotides align to TRBD1. This CDR3 region has 15 residues. Germline loops: CDR1 GTSNPN, CDR2 SVGIG (reference sequence). V lost 2 bases, J lost 5 bases, and 5 bases stayed unmatched. The CDR3 DNA reads as TGTGCCTGGAGTCCACGGGACAGGGGAACCGGGGAGCTGTTTTTT. Amino acid sequence: CAWSPRDRGTGELFF. The variable domain in full, completed from reference TRBV30 and TRBJ2-2, reads SQTIHQWPATLVQPVGSPLSLECTVEGTSNPNLYWYRQAAGRGLQLLFYSVGIGQISSEVPQNLSASRPQDRQFILSSKKLLLSDSGFYLCAWSPRDRGTGELFFGEGSRLTVL.

Turning to this clonotype: A much more abundant neighbour one base away suggests this may be a read error. The chain has TRBV5-4 and TRBJ2-1; 7 nucleotides agree with TRBD2. J was trimmed by 2 bases and V by 6 bases; bases with no gene match: 11. The CDR3 totals 16 residues. Germline V CDR1 and CDR2: SGHNT, YYREEE (reference sequence). The CDR3 protein is CASTSRGGRPYNEQFF. The CDR3 bases are TGTGCCAGCACCTCCCGGGGCGGGAGACCCTACAATGAGCAGTTCTTC.

This clonotype was observed at least ten times. CDR3 sequence: CASFLWGDEQFF. DNA for the CDR3: TGTGCCAGCTTTTTGTGGGGAGATGAGCAGTTCTTC. The V call is TRBV2, the J call TRBJ2-1; TRBD2 is a possible D gene (5 bases). The V gene lost 8 bases and the J gene lost 8 bases, with 13 bases spanning the gap. The germline CDR1 and CDR2 sequences are SNHLY and FYNNEI. This CDR3 region has 12 residues.

This clonotype was picked up many times. The genes are TRBV7-3 and TRBJ2-1, with unresolved D. Looked up from germline, CDR1 is SGHTA and CDR2 is FQGTGA. The ends were cut back, 8 bases at V and 6 bases at J, with 11 bases in the middle. CDR3 length equals 12 residues. The CDR3 sequence is CASGDPSNEQFF. CDR3 nucleotides: TGTGCCAGCGGGGATCCATCCAATGAGCAGTTCTTC.

This clonotype has a handful of counts. This chain uses TRBV18 with TRBJ1-6; D unresolved. In germline, CDR1 is KGHSH, CDR2 LQKENI. The CDR3 extends over 13 amino acids. Deletions cut 4 bases from V and 8 bases from J, with 9 bases between. For the CDR3, the DNA is TGTGCCAGCTCACAGCAGGAGGATTCACCCCTCCACTTT. This sequence encodes CASSQQEDSPLHF.

This clonotype was found many times. The V and J genes are TRBV9 and TRBJ1-2; 8 bases match TRBD1. The J segment lost 2 bases and the V segment lost 3 bases, leaving 3 bases of the junction unmatched. CDR3 length equals 14 residues. Germline V lookup: CDR1 SGDLS, CDR2 YYNGEE. The CDR3 sequence: CASSGTGKNYGYTF. The DNA for the CDR3 is TGTGCCAGCAGCGGGACAGGGAAAAACTATGGCTACACCTTC.

The rearrangement joins TRBV12-3 or TRBV12-4 to TRBJ1-1, with TRBD1 matching 7 bases. J gave up 1 base and V 5 bases, and 4 bases lay outside the gene matches. The CDR3 runs 14 residues. CDR3 in DNA: TGTGCCAGCAGTAGACAGGGTCAGAACACTGAAGCTTTCTTT. It yields the protein CASSRQGQNTEAFF.

V and J are TRBV18 and TRBJ1-3; 7 bases match TRBD1. Per germline, CDR1 KGHSH and CDR2 LQKENI. The CDR3 spans 15 residues. The junction had 3 bases not matched to a gene; V was cut back by 0 bases and J by 4 bases. The CDR3 here is CASSPPTGPGNTIYF. DNA of the CDR3: TGTGCCAGCTCACCACCGACAGGGCCAGGAAACACCATATATTTT. Complete variable domain (other parts from reference TRBV18 and TRBJ1-3): NAGVMQNPRHLVRRRGQEARLRCSPMKGHSHVYWYRQLPEEGLKFMVYLQKENIIDESGMPKERFSAEFPKEGPSILRIQQVVRGDSAAYFCASSPPTGPGNTIYFGEGSWLTVV.

This clonotype was picked up many times. The J gene is TRBJ2-2, the V gene TRBV7-9, with TRBD2 identical over 11 bases. Germline V gene sequence: CDR1 SEHNR, CDR2 FQNEAQ (reference sequence). CDR3 length: 16 amino acids. Losses at the gene ends were 0 bases for V and 6 bases for J; bases not matched to a gene: 3. CDR3 region: CASSLASGRAAGELFF. The CDR3 DNA follows: TGTGCCAGCAGCTTAGCTAGCGGGAGGGCCGCCGGGGAGCTGTTTTTT. The variable domain in full, with the rest retrieved from reference TRBV7-9 and TRBJ2-2, is DTGVSQNPRHKITKRGQNVTFRCDPISEHNRLYWYRQTLGQGPEFLTYFQNEAQLEKSRLLSDRFSAERPKGSFSTLEIQRTEQGDSAMYLCASSLASGRAAGELFFGEGSRLTVL.

This clonotype has ten or more counts. The V call is TRBV5-1, the J call TRBJ2-1; TRBD2 matches 9 bases. There are 16 residues in the CDR3. Germline trimming cut 5 bases from V and 6 bases from J; bases unmatched to any gene: 12. Germline lookup yields CDR1 SGHRS and CDR2 YFSETQ. CDR3 sequence (DNA): TGCGCCAGCAGGAGTGGCCTTAGACTAGCGGTCAATGAGCAGTTCTTC. Translated, it gives CASRSGLRLAVNEQFF.

This clonotype appeared many times. The chain employs TRBV12-3 or TRBV12-4 and TRBJ2-5; possibly TRBD1 for D (5 bases). V dropped 1 base and J dropped 2 bases, with 20 bases sitting between them. The CDR3 has 18 amino acids. The CDR3 DNA reads TGTGCCAGCAGTTTAGGGCTCAGGGTTTGGGTGAGGCAAGAGACCCAGTACTTC. Its protein product is CASSLGLRVWVRQETQYF.

This clonotype was recorded many times. The chain employs TRBV2 and TRBJ2-2; 7 bases fit TRBD1. Trimming took 6 bases from V and 3 from J; bases not matched to a gene: 4. This CDR3 is built from 14 residues. The germline gives CDR1 SNHLY, CDR2 FYNNEI. The CDR3 nucleotides read TGTGCCAGCAGCGTGACAGGGCACACCGGGGAGCTGTTTTTT. Translating gives CASSVTGHTGELFF.

This chain joins TRBV10-3 and TRBJ2-2; 9 nucleotides line up with TRBD1. CDR3 size: 16 residues. Losses at the gene ends were 5 bases for V and 5 bases for J; bases not matched to a gene: 9. The germline CDR1 and CDR2 sequences are ENHRY and SYGVKD. CDR3 sequence: CAISPVQGAKTGELFF. The CDR3, as DNA: TGTGCCATCAGTCCAGTACAGGGGGCTAAAACCGGGGAGCTGTTTTTT.

At least ten counts were recorded for this clonotype. The J gene is TRBJ2-1, the V gene TRBV2, with TRBD2 matching over 9 bases. The CDR3 contains 15 residues. Trimming removed 4 bases from V and 2 bases from J; junction bases left unmatched: 3. CDR1 and CDR2 from the germline V gene are SNHLY and FYNNEI. The CDR3 bases are TGTGCCAGCAGTGTATCTAGCGGGGCCTACAATGAGCAGTTCTTC. It codes for CASSVSSGAYNEQFF.

This chain uses TRBV6-2 or TRBV6-3 with TRBJ2-7; no reliable D call. Trimming stripped 6 bases from V and 3 bases from J, with 15 bases between. CDR3 length: 14 residues. Per the germline V gene, CDR1 is MNHEY and CDR2 is SVGEGT. CDR3 in amino acids: CASRLPGPGYEQYF. DNA of the CDR3: TGTGCCAGCAGACTTCCGGGTCCTGGCTACGAGCAGTACTTC.

The chain has TRBV10-1 and TRBJ1-1; a possible D gene is TRBD1 (6 bases). CDR3 length equals 14 residues. V gave up 6 bases and J gave up 3 bases, with 14 bases separating them. Germline V gives CDR1 WNHNN, CDR2 SYGVQD (reference sequence). The CDR3 sequence: CASRTGQWDTEAFF. The CDR3 DNA follows: TGCGCCAGCAGGACCGGACAGTGGGACACTGAAGCTTTCTTT.

This clonotype was detected a few times. The chain employs TRBV6-6 and TRBJ2-2; TRBD2 is a possible D gene (5 bases). The CDR3 contains 12 residues. The V gene's germline CDR1 is MNHNY and CDR2 SVGAGI (reference sequence). The V end lost 11 bases, the J end lost 7 bases, and 14 bases lay between the germline ends. The DNA of the CDR3 is TGTGCCGCCCTAGCTTATGTCGGGGAGCTGTTTTTT. This translates into CAALAYVGELFF.

This clonotype has at least ten counts. This chain connects TRBV7-2 to TRBJ2-1; D might be TRBD1 (8 bases). The V gene's germline CDR1 is SGHTA and CDR2 FQGNSA. Trimming removed 4 bases at V and 7 bases at J, with 23 bases between. The CDR3 runs to 17 residues. For the CDR3, the DNA is TGTGCCAGCAGCTCCAACAGGGGGGGACTCATCCCAAATGAGCAGTTCTTC. Translating it yields CASSSNRGGLIPNEQFF.

This clonotype was counted ten times or more. This sequence joins TRBV20-1 and TRBJ1-5, with 9 positions matching TRBD1. The CDR3 has 22 residues. The germline gives CDR1 DFQATT, CDR2 SNEGSKA (reference sequence). The junction had 21 bases not matched to a gene; V was cut back by 0 bases and J by 0 bases. In DNA, the CDR3 is TGCAGTGCTAGAGATGGACCGGGCCCGCTAAGGGACAGGGCTTATAGCAATCAGCCCCAGCATTTT. This sequence encodes CSARDGPGPLRDRAYSNQPQHF.

This clonotype has a count of ten or more. V gene TRBV29-1 combines with J gene TRBJ2-1; D uncertain. The ends were cut back, 7 bases at V and 7 bases at J, with 8 bases in the middle. The CDR3 runs to 10 residues. The germline V gene encodes CDR1 SQVTM and CDR2 ANQGSEA. The CDR3 region has the DNA TGCAGCGCCAATTCGAATGAGCAGTTCTTC. Its translation is CSANSNEQFF.

This clonotype was seen at least ten times. The chain has TRBV7-6 and TRBJ1-6, with 9 positions matching TRBD1. Germline-derived CDR1 and CDR2 are SGHVS and FNYEAQ. This CDR3 is built from 19 residues. V dropped 1 base and J dropped 6; count of bases not matched to a gene: 13. The CDR3 loop reads CASSLVGQGKQGTNSPLHF. DNA for the CDR3: TGTGCCAGCAGCTTAGTCGGACAGGGGAAACAAGGGACTAATTCACCCCTCCACTTT.